The 5 T cell receptor beta chains below all came from one sample that was sequenced in a study of control samples from healthy donors and cancer patients (dated by TCRdb to the early 2020s). Libraries were prepared through the immunoSEQ multiplex PCR assay. Imported from immuneACCESS, the table was reduced by TCRdb to in-frame sequences with V and J called. These copies leave out some clones; in studies compared against another copy, an unresolved V gene accounts for under half, and the cause of the remainder is not known. This sample is represented by around 150,000 clones; 94% of them were singletons. The top ten hold about 9.3% of the sample. Material for sequencing was blood. These receptor sequences come from a middle-aged woman in good health.

This chain joins TRBV7-2 and TRBJ1-1; D remains ambiguous. The germline CDR1 and CDR2 sequences are SGHTA and FQGNSA. V was clipped by 7 bases and J by 5 bases, with 14 bases between them. The CDR3 sequence is 13 residues long. The DNA of the CDR3 is TGTGCCAGCAAGAGGACGCCTGAGACTGAAGCTTTCTTT. Translating it yields CASKRTPETEAFF.

The chain employs TRBV9 and TRBJ2-3, with 14 bases identical to TRBD2. Germline V gene data show CDR1 as SGDLS and CDR2 as YYNGEE. The CDR3 consists of 16 residues. V gave up 4 bases and J gave up 4 bases; unmatched junction bases: 5. The CDR3 sequence is CASSRGLAGVADTQYF. In nucleotides, the CDR3 is TGTGCCAGCAGCCGGGGACTAGCGGGAGTGGCAGATACGCAGTATTTT. Drawing the rest from reference TRBV9 and TRBJ2-3, the complete variable domain is DSGVTQTPKHLITATGQRVTLRCSPRSGDLSVYWYQQSLDQGLQFLIQYYNGEERAKGNILERFSAQQFPDLHSELNLSSLELGDSALYFCASSRGLAGVADTQYFGPGTRLTVL.

The rearrangement uses TRBV30 and TRBJ2-7; D call uncertain. The CDR3 loop spans 11 amino acids. Germline V CDR1 and CDR2: GTSNPN, SVGIG (reference sequence). V dropped 2 bases and J dropped 1 base, with 3 bases sitting between them. CDR3 bases: TGTGCCTGGAGTCTTTCCTACGAGCAGTACTTC. Encoded protein: CAWSLSYEQYF.

The chain joins TRBV28 to TRBJ1-1, with a possible D match to TRBD1 (6 bases). V lost 8 bases, J lost 8 bases, and 18 bases lay in between. Looked up from germline, CDR1 is MDHEN and CDR2 is SYDVKM. This CDR3 spans 13 amino acids. CDR3 region: CASWRGGWTEAFF. CDR3 DNA sequence: TGTGCCAGCTGGCGAGGGGGTTGGACGGAAGCTTTCTTT.

This chain joins TRBV30 and TRBJ2-5; TRBD1 aligns across 9 bases. The V gene end was trimmed by 2 bases and the J gene end by 5 bases; junction bases not matched to a gene: 6. Germline V lookup: CDR1 GTSNPN, CDR2 SVGIG (reference sequence). There are 14 residues in the CDR3. The DNA for the CDR3 is TGTGCCTGGAGTCCTTTGACAGGGGGGGAGACCCAGTACTTC. Translated, it gives CAWSPLTGGETQYF.